The 32 T cell receptor beta chains below come from one sample, sequenced in a study of T cells after yellow fever vaccination. TCRdb re-called the 5' RACE reads through MiXCR, storing one row per CDR3 protein. The data show some 70,000 distinct CDR3 sequences, about 7% seen once. The specimen was CD8+ T cells sorted from PBMCs, collected 45 days after the first yellow fever vaccination. These receptors all come from a man younger than 30 who received the YFV17D yellow fever vaccine.

Only one count was recorded for this clonotype. This chain uses TRBV4-1 with TRBJ2-7; a possible D gene is TRBD1 (5 bases). V was clipped by 0 bases and J by 6 bases, with 15 bases between them. CDR1 MGHRA and CDR2 YSYEKL come from the germline V gene. The CDR3 runs to 15 residues. This CDR3 reads CASSQDEPGIGEQYF. CDR3 coding DNA: TGCGCCAGCAGCCAAGACGAACCAGGGATAGGCGAGCAGTACTTC.

The gene calls are TRBV12-3 or TRBV12-4 and TRBJ1-2; D gene uncertain. The CDR3 extends over 13 amino acids. The V and J ends lost 4 bases and 7 bases respectively, with 13 bases between them. CDR3 residues: CASSYGGNRGYTF. The CDR3 bases are TGTGCCAGCAGTTATGGCGGCAACCGTGGCTACACCTTC.

The genes are TRBV5-4 and TRBJ2-3, with D perhaps matching TRBD1 (5 bases). This CDR3 comprises 16 residues. In germline, CDR1 is SGHNT, CDR2 YYREEE (reference sequence). With 2 bases removed from V and 2 bases from J, the gap between germline ends came to 15 bases. CDR3 in DNA: TGTGCCAGCAGCTTCTCCAGGGTTGATCCCACAGATACGCAGTATTTT. This translates into CASSFSRVDPTDTQYF. Variable domain in full (rest from reference TRBV5-4 and TRBJ2-3): ETGVTQSPTHLIKTRGQQVTLRCSSQSGHNTVSWYQQALGQGPQFIFQYYREEENGRGNFPPRFSGLQFPNYSSELNVNALELDDSALYLCASSFSRVDPTDTQYFGPGTRLTVL.

The chain joins TRBV4-2 to TRBJ2-5, with D possibly TRBD2 on 6 matching bases. The CDR3 extends over 13 amino acids. Germline CDR1 reads LGHNA; CDR2 reads YNFKEQ. V gave up 9 bases and J gave up 1 base, with 12 bases separating them. The CDR3 protein is CASSSSAQETQYF. The DNA of the CDR3 is TGTGCCAGTAGTTCTAGCGCCCAAGAGACCCAGTACTTC.

This CDR3 reads CASSPLIAGATDTQYF. The CDR3, as DNA: TGTGCCAGCAGCCCCCTGATAGCGGGGGCCACAGATACGCAGTATTTT. The gene calls are TRBV7-6 and TRBJ2-3; the match to TRBD2 covers 9 bases. There are 16 residues in the CDR3. Germline assignment: CDR1 SGHVS and CDR2 FNYEAQ. V lost 5 bases and J lost 2; bases outside the gene matches: 8. The full variable domain, in which reference TRBV7-6 and TRBJ2-3 provide the parts outside the CDR3, is GAGVSQSPRYKVTKRGQDVALRCDPISGHVSLYWYRQALGQGPEFLTYFNYEAQQDKSGLPNDRFSAERPEGSISTLTIQRTEQRDSAMYRCASSPLIAGATDTQYFGPGTRLTVL.

The sample holds many counts of this clonotype. The chain uses TRBV7-9 and TRBJ1-1, with D perhaps TRBD1 (5 bases). Per the germline V gene, CDR1 is SEHNR and CDR2 is FQNEAQ (reference sequence). There are 15 residues in the CDR3. V lost 6 bases and J lost 1, with 15 bases in between. The CDR3 coding sequence is TGTGCCAGCAGGGGTGCCGGGACTCAGAACACTGAAGCTTTCTTT. Translating gives CASRGAGTQNTEAFF.

This clonotype has a count of ten or more. The rearrangement uses TRBV4-1 and TRBJ2-7, with 7 bases matching TRBD1. The V gene's germline CDR1 is MGHRA and CDR2 YSYEKL. CDR3 size: 15 residues. V lost 2 bases to trimming and J lost 2 bases; unmatched junction nucleotides: 6. CDR3: CASSQTTGTPYEQYF. In DNA, the CDR3 is TGCGCCAGCAGCCAAACGACAGGGACCCCCTACGAGCAGTACTTC.

This clonotype was seen ten or more times. The chain couples TRBV20-1 to TRBJ1-5; D remains ambiguous. This CDR3 region has 18 residues. V was shortened by 1 base and J by 5 bases, with 24 bases between the two germline ends. Germline V lookup: CDR1 DFQATT, CDR2 SNEGSKA (reference sequence). The chain's CDR3 is CSARGRPLFLGSDQPQHF. The CDR3 DNA reads TGCAGTGCTAGAGGCCGACCCCTATTTCTGGGGTCGGATCAGCCCCAGCATTTT.

This CDR3 is CASSHTNEKLFF. The CDR3 DNA sequence: TGTGCCAGCAGCCATACTAATGAAAAACTGTTTTTT. This sequence joins TRBV12-3 or TRBV12-4 and TRBJ1-4; unclear D gene. The CDR3 is made up of 12 amino acids. Between the trimmed V and J ends, which lost 6 bases and 2 bases, there was a span of 4 bases.

This clonotype was detected once. This may be a read error: a much more frequent sequence differs by one nucleotide. The chain joins TRBV6-6 to TRBJ2-5; D ambiguous. The CDR3 length is 13 residues. The V gene's germline CDR1 is MNHNY and CDR2 SVGAGI (reference sequence). Trimming shortened V by 4 bases and J by 1 base, and 7 bases separated the two germline ends. The CDR3 loop is CASSCSLQETQYF. The CDR3 nucleotides read TGTGCCAGCAGTTGCAGTCTCCAAGAGACCCAGTACTTC.

As concerns this clonotype: The germline gene is not matched at one end of the junction; a read error may be the cause. The gene calls are TRBV9 and TRBJ2-1; 9 nucleotides agree with TRBD1. Germline V lookup: CDR1 SGDLS, CDR2 YYNGEE. The CDR3 contains 17 residues. The CDR3 DNA reads TGTGCCAACAGCTCACGCCGGACAGGGGAGGCTCAATGGGAGCAGTTCTTC. Protein sequence: CANSSRRTGEAQWEQFF.

The chain has TRBV13 and TRBJ2-1; tentatively, D is TRBD2 (6 bases). The V gene lost 5 bases and the J gene lost 0 bases, with 20 bases spanning the gap. In germline, CDR1 is PRHDT, CDR2 FYEKMQ (reference sequence). This CDR3 is built from 18 residues. As DNA, the CDR3 is TGTGCCAGCAGCCGCGGGGAAGATCGATATCGCTCCTACAATGAGCAGTTCTTC. It is translated as CASSRGEDRYRSYNEQFF.

This clonotype was found many times. The chain has TRBV9 and TRBJ2-3; D possibly uses TRBD1 or TRBD2 (5 bases each). Germline CDR1 SGDLS, CDR2 YYNGEE. V was cut by 3 bases and J by 6 bases, with 20 bases left in between. The CDR3 is 16 residues long. The CDR3 sequence: CASSGARDRGLDTQYF. Here the CDR3 DNA reads TGTGCCAGCAGCGGGGCCAGGGACCGAGGCTTGGATACGCAGTATTTT.

This clonotype came up a few times. The chain carries TRBV19 and TRBJ2-2; 7 bases agree with TRBD2. Germline V gene lookup returns CDR1 LNHDA and CDR2 SQIVND (reference sequence). V dropped 5 bases and J dropped 3; count of bases not matched to a gene: 9. The CDR3 has 16 residues. The chain's CDR3 is CASSAAGRVDTGELFF. Written as DNA, the CDR3 is TGTGCCAGTAGTGCCGCGGGGAGGGTCGACACCGGGGAGCTGTTTTTT.

In this sample, this clonotype turned up many times. V gene TRBV29-1 combines with J gene TRBJ1-1; TRBD1 matches 11 bases. This CDR3 has 15 residues. V was clipped by 3 bases and J by 5 bases; unmatched bases: 8. The germline V gene encodes CDR1 SQVTM and CDR2 ANQGSEA. CDR3 amino acids: CSVERGTGGGTEAFF. The CDR3 DNA reads as TGCAGCGTTGAGAGGGGGACAGGGGGAGGAACTGAAGCTTTCTTT. Drawing the rest from reference TRBV29-1 and TRBJ1-1, the complete variable domain is SAVISQKPSRDICQRGTSLTIQCQVDSQVTMMFWYRQQPGQSLTLIATANQGSEATYESGFVIDKFPISRPNLTFSTLTVSNMSPEDSSIYLCSVERGTGGGTEAFFGQGTRLTVV.

This clonotype came up once. The chain employs TRBV11-1 and TRBJ2-3; 8 bases agree with TRBD1. The CDR3 length is 14 residues. Germline trimming cut 8 bases from V and 6 bases from J; bases unmatched to any gene: 10. From germline, CDR1 is SGHAT and CDR2 FQDESV (reference sequence). The CDR3, as DNA: TGTGCCAGCGGCCCGTCAGGGGGCCTTGATACGCAGTATTTT. Protein product: CASGPSGGLDTQYF.

This clonotype was picked up a small number of times. V is TRBV4-3 and J is TRBJ2-7, with D maybe TRBD2 (6 bases). Between the trimmed V and J ends, which lost 2 bases and 2 bases, there was a span of 7 bases. Germline V gives CDR1 LGHNA, CDR2 YSLEER. This CDR3 comprises 13 residues. The CDR3 DNA reads as TGCGCCAGCAGCCAATCGGGGGCCTACGAGCAGTACTTC. Translating gives CASSQSGAYEQYF.

This clonotype has ten or more counts. The rearrangement uses TRBV12-3 or TRBV12-4 and TRBJ2-2; tentatively, D is TRBD2 (6 bases). The V end was cut by 0 bases, the J end by 6 bases, with 11 bases between. This CDR3 contains 15 residues. CDR3 loop: CASSLAEGWAGELFF. As DNA, the CDR3 is TGTGCCAGCAGTTTAGCGGAGGGTTGGGCCGGGGAGCTGTTTTTT.

The chain joins TRBV4-2 to TRBJ2-3; no clear D. Germline V lookup: CDR1 LGHNA, CDR2 YNFKEQ. The germline V and J ends were trimmed by 4 bases and 2 bases, with 10 bases remaining between them. The length of the CDR3 is 14 residues. In nucleotides, the CDR3 is TGTGCCAGCAGCCCCGGACCCCTCACAGATACGCAGTATTTT. Its translation is CASSPGPLTDTQYF.

This clonotype was detected a few times. The chain recombines TRBV14 with TRBJ2-3; no clear D. This CDR3 is 13 amino acids long. Trimming cost V 7 bases and J 0 bases, with 8 bases left between them. CDR1 and CDR2 (germline): SGHDN, FVKESK. CDR3 residues: CASKQLSTDTQYF. CDR3 nucleotide sequence: TGTGCCAGCAAGCAGCTTAGCACAGATACGCAGTATTTT.

This clonotype came up a few times. J is TRBJ2-2 and V is TRBV5-5; 10 bases fit TRBD2. With 1 base clipped from V and 5 bases from J, the junction kept 11 bases outside the gene matches. Germline V gene data show CDR1 as SGHKS and CDR2 as YYEKEE (reference sequence). The CDR3 runs to 18 residues. This chain's CDR3 is CASSLSPSGGAYTGELFF. DNA for the CDR3: TGTGCCAGCAGCTTGTCCCCCAGCGGGGGGGCATATACCGGGGAGCTGTTTTTT.

This clonotype was counted at least ten times. V and J are TRBV19 and TRBJ2-1; tentatively, D is TRBD2 (6 bases). V was trimmed by 2 bases and J by 7 bases, leaving 12 bases between them. Germline assignment: CDR1 LNHDA and CDR2 SQIVND (reference sequence). This CDR3 contains 14 residues. The CDR3 sequence: CASSIPIGGNEQFF. For the CDR3, the DNA is TGTGCCAGTAGTATACCAATCGGGGGAAATGAGCAGTTCTTC.

Many counts were recorded for this clonotype. The chain is built from TRBV5-1 and TRBJ2-1; possibly TRBD1 for D (5 bases). CDR1 and CDR2 from the germline V gene are SGHRS and YFSETQ. The ends were cut back, 0 bases at V and 7 bases at J, with 17 bases in the middle. This CDR3 comprises 16 residues. CDR3 residues: CASSLAGSQGVNEQFF. The CDR3 bases are TGCGCCAGCAGCTTGGCAGGCAGCCAAGGGGTTAATGAGCAGTTCTTC.

This clonotype showed up many times. V usage is TRBV6-1 and J usage is TRBJ2-7; 7 bases fit TRBD1. After removal of 1 base from V and 0 bases from J, the junction contained 0 bases not matched to a gene. Germline CDR1 reads MNHNS; CDR2 reads SASEGT. This CDR3 is 14 amino acids long. CDR3 sequence: CASSEGDSSYEQYV. The CDR3 region has the DNA TGTGCCAGCAGTGAAGGGGACAGCTCCTACGAGCAGTACGTC.

This clonotype was picked up a small number of times. The V call is TRBV4-1, the J call TRBJ2-1, with 8 bases aligning to TRBD1. This CDR3 contains 16 residues. The germline V gene has CDR1 MGHRA and CDR2 YSYEKL. J gave up 4 bases and V 3 bases, and 8 bases lay outside the gene matches. CDR3 protein: CASSQLQGDLYNEQFF. Written as DNA, the CDR3 is TGCGCCAGCAGCCAGTTACAGGGGGACTTGTACAATGAGCAGTTCTTC.

This clonotype occurred a few times. The chain combines TRBV12-3 or TRBV12-4 with TRBJ1-1; D uncertain. The CDR3 is 15 residues long. Trimming stripped 5 bases from V and 1 base from J, with 14 bases between. CDR3 nucleotides: TGTGCCAGCAGTCCCCTAGACACAAAGAACACTGAAGCTTTCTTT. Its translation: CASSPLDTKNTEAFF.

In its sample, this clonotype was seen many times. This chain links TRBV10-2 with TRBJ2-2, with D perhaps matching TRBD1 (6 bases). The V gene's germline CDR1 is WSHSY and CDR2 SAAADI. V was cut by 2 bases and J by 3 bases, with 7 bases left in between. This CDR3 has 14 amino acids. The CDR3 bases are TGCGCCAGCAGTGAGCCAGGGGACACCGGGGAGCTGTTTTTT. This gives the protein CASSEPGDTGELFF.

This clonotype has a count of ten or more. The genes are TRBV7-2 and TRBJ2-7; 7 bases are shared with TRBD1. The ends lost 6 bases at V and 0 bases at J; junction bases unmatched: 2. Germline CDR1 reads SGHTA; CDR2 reads FQGNSA. The CDR3 has 13 residues. The CDR3 sequence: CASRGTASYEQYF. Written as DNA, the CDR3 is TGTGCCAGCAGAGGGACAGCCTCCTACGAGCAGTACTTC.

This clonotype was observed many times. The chain is built from TRBV4-3 and TRBJ2-7, with D perhaps TRBD1 (5 bases). This CDR3 has 15 amino acids. The germline V and J ends were trimmed by 0 bases and 1 base, with 10 bases remaining between them. Germline assignment: CDR1 LGHNA and CDR2 YSLEER. CDR3 amino acids: CASSQDRQGSYEQYF. In nucleotides, the CDR3 is TGCGCCAGCAGCCAAGATCGGCAGGGATCCTACGAGCAGTACTTC.

V usage is TRBV15 and J usage is TRBJ2-7, with a weak D call TRBD2 (5 bases). V was cut by 8 bases and J by 2 bases, with 13 bases left in between. This CDR3 spans 13 amino acids. Per the germline V gene, CDR1 is LNHNV and CDR2 is YYDKDF (reference sequence). This CDR3 reads CATGEGSPYEQYF. The CDR3 coding sequence is TGTGCCACCGGGGAAGGGAGTCCCTACGAGCAGTACTTC.

The chain joins TRBV4-1 to TRBJ2-7; 8 nucleotides line up with TRBD1. Germline V gene data show CDR1 as MGHRA and CDR2 as YSYEKL. V lost 1 base and J lost 7; bases outside the gene matches: 24. The CDR3 totals 20 residues. The CDR3 sequence: CASSQGAPGQEAGAPGEQYV. The CDR3 DNA sequence: TGCGCCAGCAGCCAAGGAGCCCCGGGACAGGAGGCCGGAGCACCTGGGGAGCAGTACGTC.

This clonotype was detected many times. The rearrangement links TRBV6-5 to TRBJ2-3; a possible D gene is TRBD2 (6 bases). Between the trimmed V and J ends, which lost 2 bases and 0 bases, there was a span of 9 bases. The CDR3 is made up of 15 amino acids. CDR1 and CDR2 from the germline V gene are MNHEY and SVGAGI. The CDR3 nucleotides are TGTGCCAGCAGTTACGGAGGGATCAGCACAGATACGCAGTATTTT. Translation: CASSYGGISTDTQYF.